Listed below are T cell receptor beta chains from one sample, sequenced in a study of control samples from healthy donors and cancer patients. Assay: immunoSEQ multiplex PCR; the TCRdb copy retains only in-frame clones and omits some. The sample holds approximately 130,000 clones, around 87% seen once. Sequenced input: blood. These receptor sequences come from a man in his forties or fifties in good health. Both conserved end residues are trimmed from each CDR3.

V gene	J gene	CDR3 protein
TRBV5-6	TRBJ2-6	ASSAYKGRISGANVLT
TRBV18	TRBJ2-7	ASSPGQGAMREQY
TRBV6-6	TRBJ1-3	ASTRYRAGNTIY
TRBV2	TRBJ2-3	ASKTRLTALRTDTQY
TRBV4-3	TRBJ1-4	ASSQDTGYSEKLF
TRBV6-6	TRBJ1-1	ASKGGDLWNAEAF
TRBV19	TRBJ1-2	ATKVVYGYT
TRBV6-2/TRBV6-3	TRBJ2-7	ASSYEGLAVSYEQY
TRBV7-9	TRBJ1-2	ASSLGGRLGGLGYGYT
TRBV4-3	TRBJ2-1	ASSQAAGGYYNEQF
TRBV18	TRBJ1-4	ASSPPGQGTNEKLF
TRBV12-3/TRBV12-4	TRBJ1-5	ASSFLSNQPQH
TRBV7-2	TRBJ2-5	ASSLGFLAGLRETQY
TRBV10-3	TRBJ1-1	AISESKGKGVNTEAF
TRBV2	TRBJ1-1	ASTNQGGPNTEAF
TRBV5-1	TRBJ1-4	ASSLGPGSNEKLF
TRBV5-8	TRBJ2-5	ASSLLGLAGQYQETQY
TRBV23-1	TRBJ2-1	ASSQSGGQLNNEQF
TRBV2	TRBJ1-6	ASSLRESSYNSPLH
TRBV11-2	TRBJ2-2	ASSFTNTGELF
TRBV3-1/TRBV3-2	TRBJ1-5	ASSTTGSQPQH
TRBV18	TRBJ1-3	ASSPRGNTIY
TRBV6-1	TRBJ1-2	ASSELGTENYGYT
TRBV7-9	TRBJ1-5	ASSLDKANQPQH
TRBV7-8	TRBJ1-5	ASSFRTGAGIRNQPQH
TRBV5-1	TRBJ2-3	ASSGQSTDTQY
TRBV4-1	TRBJ1-2	ASSHPDRSYGYT
TRBV10-1	TRBJ2-1	ASSEVLRGRRNEQF
TRBV7-8	TRBJ2-1	ASSSIGQLRNEQF
TRBV9	TRBJ2-1	ASSAFGTPNNEQF
TRBV25-1	TRBJ2-7	ASSRGHEQY
TRBV7-9	TRBJ1-2	ASSLGLVGYT
TRBV2	TRBJ2-7	ASGDMRTGGGQQY
TRBV4-3	TRBJ1-1	ASSRHNPTNTEAF
TRBV10-3	TRBJ2-1	ATTGGNEQF
TRBV4-1	TRBJ1-1	ASSQGPGTGNPNTEAF
TRBV5-5	TRBJ1-1	ASSFSPRGNTEAF
TRBV6-5	TRBJ2-3	ASSQLALSTDTQY
TRBV2	TRBJ1-5	ASGTGEIQPQH
TRBV6-5	TRBJ1-1	ASSRQETEAF
TRBV20-1	TRBJ1-2	SASLDRSAQGYT
TRBV25-1	TRBJ1-1	ASMPVGDGNEAF
TRBV12-3/TRBV12-4	TRBJ1-2	ASRYTRGGYT
TRBV27	TRBJ2-5	ASSPRNRQETQY
TRBV19	TRBJ2-3	ASSIGGRGTSDTQY
TRBV2	TRBJ2-3	ASGGERGADTQY
TRBV19	TRBJ1-1	ASPPYGSMNTEAF
TRBV18	TRBJ2-5	ASSPEGKETQY
TRBV11-3	TRBJ2-2	ASSLLPLGNTGELF
TRBV2	TRBJ1-1	ASSDYNTEAF
TRBV13	TRBJ1-2	ASSRDGAYGYT